This T cell receptor beta chain was recovered during a study of identical twins. V lost 0 bases to trimming and J lost 4 bases; unmatched junction nucleotides: 5. The V gene's germline CDR1 is ENHRY and CDR2 SYGVKD. The CDR3 is made up of 16 amino acids. A universal primer site was incorporated via template switching, and the cDNA contained unique molecular identifiers. TCRdb ran MiXCR on the 5' RACE reads and lists one entry per CDR3 protein. The repertoire consists of 500,000 to 600,000 distinct CDR3 sequences, with about 20% occurring once and the leading ten covering about 0.91%. At least ten counts were recorded for this clonotype. Separately, the same data were catalogued under a study of T cells expressing NK-cell markers. That paper adds: Most of the eight sequenced donors were classified as HCMV-seropositive, and one was classified as seronegative.

Source material: CD4+ T cells sorted from blood. The rearrangement joins TRBV10-3 to TRBJ2-2, with 7 bases identical to TRBD2. The TCR comes from a woman between 18 and 29 years old in good health. The CDR3 protein is CAISESASGPTGELFF. CDR3 coding DNA: TGTGCCATCAGTGAGTCGGCTAGCGGACCCACCGGGGAGCTGTTTTTT.